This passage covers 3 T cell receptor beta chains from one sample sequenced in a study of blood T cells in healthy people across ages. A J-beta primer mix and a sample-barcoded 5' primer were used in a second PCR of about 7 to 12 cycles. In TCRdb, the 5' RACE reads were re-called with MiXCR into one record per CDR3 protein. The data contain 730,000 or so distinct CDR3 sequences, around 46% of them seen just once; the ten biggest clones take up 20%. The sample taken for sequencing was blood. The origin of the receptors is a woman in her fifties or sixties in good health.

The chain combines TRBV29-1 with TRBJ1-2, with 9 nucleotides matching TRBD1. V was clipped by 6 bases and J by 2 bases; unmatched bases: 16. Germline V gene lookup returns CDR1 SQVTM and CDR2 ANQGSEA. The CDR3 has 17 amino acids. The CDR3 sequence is CSVDPSRTGVINYGYTF. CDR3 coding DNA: TGCAGCGTAGATCCTTCTCGGACAGGGGTCATCAACTATGGCTACACCTTC.

As DNA, the CDR3 is TGTGCCAGCTCACCCCCGAGACAGGGAAATTATGGCTACACCTTC. This translates into CASSPPRQGNYGYTF. V and J are TRBV18 and TRBJ1-2; TRBD1 agrees at 7 bases. V was pared by 3 bases and J by 5 bases, with 9 bases of the junction left unmatched. From germline, CDR1 is KGHSH and CDR2 LQKENI. The CDR3 spans 15 residues.

The chain's CDR3 is CASSQAAGAFLNEQFF. Here the CDR3 DNA reads TGTGCCAGCAGCCAAGCCGCGGGGGCCTTTCTCAATGAGCAGTTCTTC. This chain joins TRBV14 and TRBJ2-1; possibly TRBD2 for D (7 bases). Germline V gene sequence: CDR1 SGHDN, CDR2 FVKESK. Trimming left V 1 base short and J 6 bases short, with 16 bases between. This CDR3 has 16 residues. Full variable domain (missing parts from reference TRBV14 and TRBJ2-1): EAGVTQFPSHSVIEKGQTVTLRCDPISGHDNLYWYRRVMGKEIKFLLHFVKESKQDESGMPNNRFLAERTGGTYSTLKVQPAELEDSGVYFCASSQAAGAFLNEQFFGPGTRLTVL.